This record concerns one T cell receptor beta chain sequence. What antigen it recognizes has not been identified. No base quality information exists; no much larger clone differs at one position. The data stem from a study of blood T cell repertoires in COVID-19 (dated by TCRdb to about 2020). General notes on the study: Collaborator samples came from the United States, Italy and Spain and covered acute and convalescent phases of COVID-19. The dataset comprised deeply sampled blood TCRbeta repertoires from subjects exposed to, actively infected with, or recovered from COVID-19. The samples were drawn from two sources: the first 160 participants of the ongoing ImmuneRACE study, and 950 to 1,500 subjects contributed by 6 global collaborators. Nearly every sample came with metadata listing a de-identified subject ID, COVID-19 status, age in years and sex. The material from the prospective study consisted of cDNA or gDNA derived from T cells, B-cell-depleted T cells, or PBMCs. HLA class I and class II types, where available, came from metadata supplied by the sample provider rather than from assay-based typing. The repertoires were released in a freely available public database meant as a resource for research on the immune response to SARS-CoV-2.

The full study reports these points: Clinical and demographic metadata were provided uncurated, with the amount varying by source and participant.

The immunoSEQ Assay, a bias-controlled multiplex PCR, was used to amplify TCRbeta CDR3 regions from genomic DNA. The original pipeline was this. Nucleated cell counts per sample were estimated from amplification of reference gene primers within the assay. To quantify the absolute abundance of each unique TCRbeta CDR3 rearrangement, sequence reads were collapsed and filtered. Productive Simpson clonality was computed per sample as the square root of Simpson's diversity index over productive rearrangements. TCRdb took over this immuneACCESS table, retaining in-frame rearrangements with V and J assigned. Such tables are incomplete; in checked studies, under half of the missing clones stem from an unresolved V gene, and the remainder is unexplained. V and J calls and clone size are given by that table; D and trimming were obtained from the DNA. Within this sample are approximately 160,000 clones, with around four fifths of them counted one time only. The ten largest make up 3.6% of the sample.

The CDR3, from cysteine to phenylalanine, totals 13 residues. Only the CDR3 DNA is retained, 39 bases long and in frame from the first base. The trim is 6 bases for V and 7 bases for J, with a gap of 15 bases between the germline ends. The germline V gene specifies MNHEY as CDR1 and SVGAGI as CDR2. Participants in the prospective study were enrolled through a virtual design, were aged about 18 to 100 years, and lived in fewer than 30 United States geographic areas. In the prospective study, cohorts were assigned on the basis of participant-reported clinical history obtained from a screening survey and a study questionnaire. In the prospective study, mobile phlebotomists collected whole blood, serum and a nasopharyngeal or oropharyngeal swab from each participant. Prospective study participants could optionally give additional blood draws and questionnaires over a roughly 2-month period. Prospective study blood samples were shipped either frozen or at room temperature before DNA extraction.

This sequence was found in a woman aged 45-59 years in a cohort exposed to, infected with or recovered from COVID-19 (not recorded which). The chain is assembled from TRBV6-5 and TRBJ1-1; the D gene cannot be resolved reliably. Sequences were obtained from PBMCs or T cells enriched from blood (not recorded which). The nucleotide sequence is TGTGCCAGCAGCCCAACTCCGAGCATTGAAGCTTTCTTT. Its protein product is CASSPTPSIEAFF.